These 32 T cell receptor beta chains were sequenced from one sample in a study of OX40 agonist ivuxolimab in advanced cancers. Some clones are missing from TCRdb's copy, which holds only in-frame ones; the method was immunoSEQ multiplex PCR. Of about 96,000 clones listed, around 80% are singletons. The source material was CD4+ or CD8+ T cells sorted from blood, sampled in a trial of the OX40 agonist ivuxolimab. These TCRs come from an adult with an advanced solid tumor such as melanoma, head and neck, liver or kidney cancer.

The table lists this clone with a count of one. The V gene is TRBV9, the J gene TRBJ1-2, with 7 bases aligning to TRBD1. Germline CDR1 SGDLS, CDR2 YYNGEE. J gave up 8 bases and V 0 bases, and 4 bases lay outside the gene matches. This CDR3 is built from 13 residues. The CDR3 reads CASSVEGGAGYTF. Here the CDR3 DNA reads TGTGCCAGCAGCGTAGAAGGGGGCGCCGGCTACACCTTC. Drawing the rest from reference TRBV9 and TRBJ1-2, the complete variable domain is DSGVTQTPKHLITATGQRVTLRCSPRSGDLSVYWYQQSLDQGLQFLIQYYNGEERAKGNILERFSAQQFPDLHSELNLSSLELGDSALYFCASSVEGGAGYTFGSGTRLTVV.

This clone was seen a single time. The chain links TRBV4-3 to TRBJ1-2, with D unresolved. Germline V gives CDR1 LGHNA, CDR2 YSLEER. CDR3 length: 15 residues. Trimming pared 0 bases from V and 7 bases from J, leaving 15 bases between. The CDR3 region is CASSQDSLIPGGYTF. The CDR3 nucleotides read TGCGCCAGCAGCCAAGATTCCCTCATACCGGGTGGCTACACCTTC.

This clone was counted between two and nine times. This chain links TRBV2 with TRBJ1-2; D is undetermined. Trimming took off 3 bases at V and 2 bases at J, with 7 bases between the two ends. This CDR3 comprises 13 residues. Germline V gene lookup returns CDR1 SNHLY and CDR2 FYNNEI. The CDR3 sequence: CASSEAPNYGYTF. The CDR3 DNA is TGTGCCAGCAGTGAGGCTCCGAACTATGGCTACACCTTC.

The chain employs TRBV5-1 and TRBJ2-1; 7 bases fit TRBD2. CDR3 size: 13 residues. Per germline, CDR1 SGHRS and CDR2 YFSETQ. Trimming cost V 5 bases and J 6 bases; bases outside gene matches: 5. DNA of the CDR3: TGCGCCAGCAGGGACACTAGCGCCAATGAGCAGTTCTTC. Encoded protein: CASRDTSANEQFF.

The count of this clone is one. CDR3 residues: CASSTWTGLSYEQYF. CDR3 bases: TGCGCCAGCAGCACCTGGACAGGGCTCTCCTACGAGCAGTACTTC. This chain links TRBV5-1 with TRBJ2-7, with 8 bases aligning to TRBD1. The CDR3 runs to 15 residues. The ends lost 4 bases at V and 0 bases at J; junction bases unmatched: 6. Germline V gene lookup returns CDR1 SGHRS and CDR2 YFSETQ.

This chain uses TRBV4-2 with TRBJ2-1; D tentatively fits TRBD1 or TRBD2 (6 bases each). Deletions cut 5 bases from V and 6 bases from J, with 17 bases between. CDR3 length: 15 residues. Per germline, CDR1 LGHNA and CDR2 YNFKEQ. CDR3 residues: CASSANWGAGNEQFF. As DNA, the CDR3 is TGTGCCAGCAGCGCCAACTGGGGGGCGGGCAATGAGCAGTTCTTC.

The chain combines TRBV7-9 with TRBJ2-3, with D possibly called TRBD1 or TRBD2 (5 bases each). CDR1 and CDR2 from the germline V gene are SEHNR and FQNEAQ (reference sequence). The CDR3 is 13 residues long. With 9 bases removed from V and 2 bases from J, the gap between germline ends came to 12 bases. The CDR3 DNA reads TGTGCCAGTAGGGACGGCAACACAGATACGCAGTATTTT. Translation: CASRDGNTDTQYF.

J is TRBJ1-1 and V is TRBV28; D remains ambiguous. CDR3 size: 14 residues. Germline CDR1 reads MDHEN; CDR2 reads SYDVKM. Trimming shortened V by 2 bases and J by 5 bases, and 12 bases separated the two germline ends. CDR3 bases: TGTGCCAGCAGTTTAGGCCGGTCGCGAACTGAAGCTTTCTTT. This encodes CASSLGRSRTEAFF.

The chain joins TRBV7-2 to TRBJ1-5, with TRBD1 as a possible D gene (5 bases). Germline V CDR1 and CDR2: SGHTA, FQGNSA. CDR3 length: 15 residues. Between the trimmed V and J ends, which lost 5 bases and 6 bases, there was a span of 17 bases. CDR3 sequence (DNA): TGTGCCAGCAGCCTCGGGGCGGAGAGGGCTCAGCCCCAGCATTTT. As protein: CASSLGAERAQPQHF.

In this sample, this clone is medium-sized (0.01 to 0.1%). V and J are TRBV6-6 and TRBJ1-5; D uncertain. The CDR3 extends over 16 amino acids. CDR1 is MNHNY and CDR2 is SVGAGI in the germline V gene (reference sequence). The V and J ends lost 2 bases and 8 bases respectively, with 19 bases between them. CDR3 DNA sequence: TGTGCCAGCAGTTACCCCTCGGACGGCGGCGTAAAGCCCCAGCATTTT. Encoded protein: CASSYPSDGGVKPQHF.

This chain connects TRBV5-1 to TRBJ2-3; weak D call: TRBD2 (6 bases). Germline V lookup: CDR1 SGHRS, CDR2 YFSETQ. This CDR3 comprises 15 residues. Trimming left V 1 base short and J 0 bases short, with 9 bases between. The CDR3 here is CASSLRAGSTDTQYF. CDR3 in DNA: TGCGCCAGCAGCTTGCGGGCGGGAAGCACAGATACGCAGTATTTT. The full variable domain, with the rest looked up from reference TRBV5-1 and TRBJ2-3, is KAGVTQTPRYLIKTRGQQVTLSCSPISGHRSVSWYQQTPGQGLQFLFEYFSETQRNKGNFPGRFSGRQFSNSRSEMNVSTLELGDSALYLCASSLRAGSTDTQYFGPGTRLTVL.

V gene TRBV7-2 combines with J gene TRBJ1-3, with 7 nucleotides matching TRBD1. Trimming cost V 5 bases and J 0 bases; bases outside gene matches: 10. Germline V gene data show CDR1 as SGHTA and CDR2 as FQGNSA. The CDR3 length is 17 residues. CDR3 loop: CASSPFGTALSGNTIYF. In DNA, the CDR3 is TGTGCCAGCAGCCCATTCGGGACAGCCCTCTCTGGAAACACCATATATTTT.

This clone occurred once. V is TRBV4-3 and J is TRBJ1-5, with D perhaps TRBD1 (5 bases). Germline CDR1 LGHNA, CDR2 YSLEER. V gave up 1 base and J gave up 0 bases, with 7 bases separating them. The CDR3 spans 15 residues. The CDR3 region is CASSQGGSSNQPQHF. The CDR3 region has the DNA TGCGCCAGCAGCCAAGGGGGGAGTAGCAATCAGCCCCAGCATTTT.

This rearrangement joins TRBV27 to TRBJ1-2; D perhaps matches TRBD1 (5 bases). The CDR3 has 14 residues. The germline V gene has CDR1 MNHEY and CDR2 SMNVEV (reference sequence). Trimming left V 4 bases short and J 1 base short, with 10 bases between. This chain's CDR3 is CASSWDGYNYGYTF. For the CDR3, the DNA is TGTGCCAGCAGTTGGGACGGATATAACTATGGCTACACCTTC.

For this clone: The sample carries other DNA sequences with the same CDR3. The CDR3 here is CASSYSNRNEQFF. The CDR3 DNA sequence: TGTGCCAGCAGTTACTCGAATAGAAATGAGCAGTTCTTC. This chain connects TRBV6-6 to TRBJ2-1, with unresolved D. Trimming stripped 0 bases from V and 7 bases from J, with 7 bases between. The CDR3 is 13 residues long. Germline loops: CDR1 MNHNY, CDR2 SVGAGI (reference sequence).

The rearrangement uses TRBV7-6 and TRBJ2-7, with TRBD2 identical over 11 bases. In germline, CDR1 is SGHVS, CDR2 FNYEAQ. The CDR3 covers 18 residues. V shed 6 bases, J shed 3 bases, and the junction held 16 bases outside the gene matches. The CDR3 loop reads CASSPISGGGFNFYEQYF. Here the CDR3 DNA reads TGTGCCAGCAGTCCCATTAGCGGGGGGGGGTTTAATTTCTACGAGCAGTACTTC.

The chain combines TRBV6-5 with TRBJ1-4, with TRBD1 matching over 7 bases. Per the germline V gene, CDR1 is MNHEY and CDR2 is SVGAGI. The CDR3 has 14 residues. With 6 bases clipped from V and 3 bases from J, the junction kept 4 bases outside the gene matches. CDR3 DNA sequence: TGTGCCAGCAGGACAGGGAGCCCTAATGAAAAACTGTTTTTT. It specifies CASRTGSPNEKLFF.

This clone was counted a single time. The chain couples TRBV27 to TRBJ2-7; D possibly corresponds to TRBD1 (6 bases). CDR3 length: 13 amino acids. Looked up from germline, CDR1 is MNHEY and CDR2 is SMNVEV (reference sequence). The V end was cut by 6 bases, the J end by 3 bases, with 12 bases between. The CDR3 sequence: CASRPPGVYEQYF. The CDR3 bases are TGTGCCAGCAGGCCTCCAGGGGTCTACGAGCAGTACTTC.

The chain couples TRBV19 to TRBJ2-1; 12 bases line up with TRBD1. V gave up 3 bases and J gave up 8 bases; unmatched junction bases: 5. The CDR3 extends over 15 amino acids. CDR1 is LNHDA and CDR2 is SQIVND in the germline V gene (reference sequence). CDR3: CASSISGQGAYEQFF. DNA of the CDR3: TGTGCCAGTAGTATCTCGGGACAGGGGGCATATGAGCAGTTCTTC.

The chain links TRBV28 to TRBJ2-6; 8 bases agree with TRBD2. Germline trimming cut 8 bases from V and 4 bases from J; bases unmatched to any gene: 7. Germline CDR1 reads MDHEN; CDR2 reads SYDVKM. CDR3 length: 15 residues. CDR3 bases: TGTGCCAGCCAACCGGGAGGGGCCGGGGCCAACGTCCTGACTTTC. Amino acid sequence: CASQPGGAGANVLTF.

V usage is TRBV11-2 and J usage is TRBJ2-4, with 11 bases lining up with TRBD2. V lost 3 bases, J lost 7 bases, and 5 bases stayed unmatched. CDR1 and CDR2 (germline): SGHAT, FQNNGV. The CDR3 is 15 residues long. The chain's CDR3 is CASSFLAGGSNIQYF. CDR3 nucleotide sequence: TGTGCCAGCAGCTTCCTAGCGGGAGGCTCGAACATTCAGTACTTC.

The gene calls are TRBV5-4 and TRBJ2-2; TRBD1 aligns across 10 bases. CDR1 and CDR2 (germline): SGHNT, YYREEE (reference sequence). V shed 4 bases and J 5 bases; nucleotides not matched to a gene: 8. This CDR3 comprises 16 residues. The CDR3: CASSHLGTGVTGELFF. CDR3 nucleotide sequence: TGTGCCAGCAGCCACCTCGGGACAGGGGTAACCGGGGAGCTGTTTTTT.

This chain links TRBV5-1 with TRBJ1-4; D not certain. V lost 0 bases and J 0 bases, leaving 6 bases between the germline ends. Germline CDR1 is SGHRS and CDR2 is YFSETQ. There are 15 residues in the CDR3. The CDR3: CASSLDRPTNEKLFF. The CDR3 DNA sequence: TGCGCCAGCAGCTTGGACAGACCAACTAATGAAAAACTGTTTTTT.

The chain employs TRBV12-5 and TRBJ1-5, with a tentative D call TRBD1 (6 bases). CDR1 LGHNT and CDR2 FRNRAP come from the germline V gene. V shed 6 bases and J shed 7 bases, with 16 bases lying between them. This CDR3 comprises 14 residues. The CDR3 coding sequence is TGTGCTAGTGGGCCTTTGGGGGCCCGCCAGCCCCAGCATTTT. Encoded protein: CASGPLGARQPQHF.

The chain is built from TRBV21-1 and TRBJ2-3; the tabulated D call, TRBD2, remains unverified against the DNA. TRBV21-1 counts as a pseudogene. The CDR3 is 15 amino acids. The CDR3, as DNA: TGTGCCAGCAGCAAAGATGGAGGGCACACAGATACGCAGTATTTT. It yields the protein CASSKDGGHTDTQYF.

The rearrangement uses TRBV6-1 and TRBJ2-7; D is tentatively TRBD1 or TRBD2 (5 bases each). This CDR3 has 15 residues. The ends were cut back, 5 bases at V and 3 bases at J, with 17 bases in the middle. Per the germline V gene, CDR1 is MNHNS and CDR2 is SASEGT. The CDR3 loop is CASSLARDGDYEQYF. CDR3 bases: TGTGCCAGCAGTTTAGCGAGGGACGGGGACTACGAGCAGTACTTC.

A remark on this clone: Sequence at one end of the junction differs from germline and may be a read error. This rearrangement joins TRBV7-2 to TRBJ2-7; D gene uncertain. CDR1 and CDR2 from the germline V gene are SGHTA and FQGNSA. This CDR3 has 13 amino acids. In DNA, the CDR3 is TGTGCCAGCAGCTTCTTAGTCTCCTCCGAGCAGTACTTC. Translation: CASSFLVSSEQYF.

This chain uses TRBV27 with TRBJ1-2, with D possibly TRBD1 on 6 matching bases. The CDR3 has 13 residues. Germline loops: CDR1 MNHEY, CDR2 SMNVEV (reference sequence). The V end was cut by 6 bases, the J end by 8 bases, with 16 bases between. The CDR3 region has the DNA TGTGCCAGCAGCCCCGCAAGGGGGAGCGGCTACACCTTC. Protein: CASSPARGSGYTF.

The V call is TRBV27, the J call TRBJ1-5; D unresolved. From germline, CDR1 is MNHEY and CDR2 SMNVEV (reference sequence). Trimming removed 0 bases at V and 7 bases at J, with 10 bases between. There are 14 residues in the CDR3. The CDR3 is CASSLSGLHQPQHF. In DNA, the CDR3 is TGTGCCAGCAGTTTATCAGGGTTACACCAGCCCCAGCATTTT.

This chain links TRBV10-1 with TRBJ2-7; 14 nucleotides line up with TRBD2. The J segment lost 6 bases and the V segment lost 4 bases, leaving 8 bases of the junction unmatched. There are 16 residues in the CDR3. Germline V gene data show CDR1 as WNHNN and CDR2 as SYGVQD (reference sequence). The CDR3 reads CASSGGTSGSRGEQYF. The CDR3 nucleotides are TGCGCCAGCAGTGGGGGGACTAGCGGGAGCCGTGGCGAGCAGTACTTC.

CDR3 bases: TGCGCCAGCAGCTTGGGACAAACTAATGAAAAACTGTTTTTT. As protein: CASSLGQTNEKLFF. The chain carries TRBV5-1 and TRBJ1-4; no clear D gene. The CDR3 spans 14 residues. Germline V gene data show CDR1 as SGHRS and CDR2 as YFSETQ. Trimming cost V 0 bases and J 1 base, with 4 bases left between them.

The CDR3 region has the DNA TGTGCCACCAGCAGACAGGGGGAGGCAGATACGCAGTATTTT. Its protein is CATSRQGEADTQYF. The chain couples TRBV15 to TRBJ2-3, with D possibly matching TRBD1 (7 bases). CDR3 size: 14 residues. V was cut by 2 bases and J by 4 bases, with 10 bases left in between. CDR1 and CDR2 from the germline V gene are LNHNV and YYDKDF (reference sequence).